This TCR beta chain was captured in a study of shared clonotypes between healthy human individuals. Naive CD4+ cells were CD45RA-selected; the remaining cells were memory. The CDR3 is 16 amino acids. CDR1 is LNHDA, CDR2 SQIVND, per germline (reference sequence). Trimming cost V 4 bases and J 2 bases, with 15 bases left between them. Generated by immunoSEQ multiplex PCR, the TCRdb table keeps only in-frame clones and is missing some. The sample shows 550,000 to 700,000 clones, about three quarters of them seen only once. The rearrangement uses TRBV19 and TRBJ1-5; D is ambiguous. The sample comprised memory CD4+ T cells sorted from blood. Subset described: CD45RA-negative fraction. The source is a woman between 25 and 40 years old in good health. CDR3 in amino acids: CASSTGGPTGNQPQHF. The CDR3 DNA sequence: TGTGCCAGTAGTACTGGAGGTCCAACGGGCAATCAGCCCCAGCATTTT. Using reference TRBV19 and TRBJ1-5 for the parts outside the CDR3, the full variable domain is DGGITQSPKYLFRKEGQNVTLSCEQNLNHDAMYWYRQDPGQGLRLIYYSQIVNDFQKGDIAEGYSVSREKKESFPLTVTSAQKNPTAFYLCASSTGGPTGNQPQHFGDGTRLSIL.